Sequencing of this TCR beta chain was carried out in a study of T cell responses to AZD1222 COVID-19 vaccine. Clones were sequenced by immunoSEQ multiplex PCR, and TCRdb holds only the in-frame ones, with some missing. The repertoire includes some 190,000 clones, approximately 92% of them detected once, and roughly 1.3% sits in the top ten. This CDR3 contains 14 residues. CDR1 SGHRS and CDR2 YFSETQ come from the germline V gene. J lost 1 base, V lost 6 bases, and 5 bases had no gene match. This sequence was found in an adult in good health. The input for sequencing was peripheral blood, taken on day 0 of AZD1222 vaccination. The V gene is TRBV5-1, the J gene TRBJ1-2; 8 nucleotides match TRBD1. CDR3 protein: CASTPTGDNYGYTF. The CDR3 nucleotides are TGCGCCAGCACCCCGACAGGGGATAACTATGGCTACACCTTC.